Listed here are 10 T cell receptor beta chains from one sample, sequenced in a study of metastatic and nonmetastatic thyroid tumors. Using MiXCR, TCRdb re-called clones from the PCR reads. The sample has fewer than 40,000 clones; approximately 19% are singletons. Patients had received no treatment of any kind before thyroid surgery. The sample comprised tumor tissue. The receptors were gathered from a female donor with papillary thyroid cancer or a benign thyroid nodule (not recorded which). Some clones in this sample may be carry-over from other donors' samples.

The chain recombines TRBV18 with TRBJ2-5, with 7 bases that match TRBD1. The CDR3 totals 14 residues. In germline, CDR1 is KGHSH, CDR2 LQKENI. V was clipped by 2 bases and J by 2 bases; unmatched bases: 2. The CDR3 coding sequence is TGTGCCAGCTCACCAAAGGGACAGCAAGAGACCCAGTACTTC. Translation gives CASSPKGQQETQYF.

This clone has a count of ten or more. The chain combines TRBV7-9 with TRBJ1-6; D unclear. This CDR3 has 17 amino acids. Trimming pared 3 bases from V and 4 bases from J, leaving 16 bases between. CDR1 is SEHNR, CDR2 FQNEAQ, per germline (reference sequence). CDR3 loop: CASSFFYASQYNSPLHF. The CDR3 DNA sequence: TGTGCCAGCAGCTTTTTTTATGCGTCCCAGTATAATTCACCCCTCCACTTT.

On this clone: This may be a read error: a much more frequent sequence differs by one nucleotide. CDR3 nucleotide sequence: TGCGCCAACAGCCGAGACCCCCGGGGGGCCTCCTACAATGAGCAGTTCTTC. Residues: CANSRDPRGASYNEQFF. This chain connects TRBV4-3 to TRBJ2-1, with a possible D match to TRBD2 (7 bases). The CDR3 totals 17 residues. CDR1 and CDR2 from the germline V gene are LGHNA and YSLEER.

This clone was detected ten times or more. The rearrangement uses TRBV20-1 and TRBJ2-5, with 7 positions matching TRBD1. CDR3 size: 13 residues. Trimming cost V 4 bases and J 0 bases; bases outside gene matches: 2. In germline, CDR1 is DFQATT, CDR2 SNEGSKA (reference sequence). The CDR3 reads CSAMGTDQETQYF. The CDR3 DNA follows: TGCAGTGCTATGGGGACAGACCAAGAGACCCAGTACTTC.

This clone was seen only a few times. A much larger clone sits a single nucleotide away, making a read error possible. Other DNA variants within this sample encode the same CDR3. The chain uses TRBV29-1 and TRBJ2-1; the D gene is possibly TRBD2 (6 bases). Germline loops: CDR1 SQVTM, CDR2 ANQGSEA. The length of the CDR3 is 14 residues. CDR3: CSGSRGSSYNEQFF. DNA of the CDR3: TGCAGCGGGTCCCGGGGGAGCTCCTACAATGAGCAGTTCTTT.

On this clone: The junction shows a germline mismatch at one end, possibly a read error. V usage is TRBV20-1 and J usage is TRBJ1-1; D unclear. The germline V gene encodes CDR1 DFQATT and CDR2 SNEGSKA (reference sequence). The CDR3 length is 14 residues. The CDR3 protein is CSARGVPVNTESFF. CDR3 in DNA: TGCAGTGCTAGAGGTGTACCGGTGAACACTGAATCTTTCTTT.

This clone was detected a few times. The chain recombines TRBV6-1 with TRBJ2-7, with D possibly being TRBD1 or TRBD2 (6 bases each). Trimming took 2 bases from V and 8 from J, leaving 19 bases between them. The CDR3 totals 15 residues. Germline-derived CDR1 and CDR2 are MNHNS and SASEGT. CDR3 coding DNA: TGTGCCAGCAGTGAATACGTGGCAGGGGAGGTAAAGCAGTACTTC. Its translation: CASSEYVAGEVKQYF.

The chain links TRBV6-5 to TRBJ2-7; D remains ambiguous. Germline CDR1 reads MNHEY; CDR2 reads SVGAGI. Between the trimmed V and J ends, which lost 2 bases and 2 bases, there was a span of 10 bases. The length of the CDR3 is 14 residues. CDR3 in amino acids: CASSYRGVPYEQYF. The DNA of the CDR3 is TGTGCCAGCAGTTACCGTGGGGTCCCCTACGAGCAGTACTTC.

Many counts were recorded for this clone. The V call is TRBV11-1, the J call TRBJ2-3; D is unclear. V dropped 5 bases and J dropped 0 bases, with 15 bases sitting between them. The CDR3 has 16 residues. Per the germline V gene, CDR1 is SGHAT and CDR2 is FQDESV (reference sequence). This CDR3 is CASSPWTGGSTDTQYF. The CDR3 DNA reads as TGTGCCAGCAGCCCCTGGACCGGCGGCAGCACAGATACGCAGTATTTT. Together with reference TRBV11-1 and TRBJ2-3, the CDR3 gives the full variable domain: EAEVAQSPRYKITEKSQAVAFWCDPISGHATLYWYRQILGQGPELLVQFQDESVVDDSQLPKDRFSAERLKGVDSTLKIQPAELGDSAMYLCASSPWTGGSTDTQYFGPGTRLTVL.

This clone has ten or more counts. V gene TRBV9 combines with J gene TRBJ2-1; D is uncertain. Germline V CDR1 and CDR2: SGDLS, YYNGEE. Trimming stripped 0 bases from V and 6 bases from J, with 4 bases between. This CDR3 is 12 amino acids long. Here the CDR3 DNA reads TGTGCCAGCAGCGTAGGAGCCAATGAGCAGTTCTTC. Amino acids: CASSVGANEQFF.